The T cell receptor (beta chain) described here comes from a study of T cell responses to AZD1222 COVID-19 vaccine. Study summary: Both about-4-week and about-12-week second-dose recipients were combined. General study results and limits: White British people made up most donors, females outnumbered males, and clonal diversity was possibly underestimated. Unmutated variant regions are reportedly targeted by nearly half of spike-specific TCRs.

Remarks on this clone: Its specificity is unknown. Other DNA sequences in the sample encode the same CDR3.

CDR1 and CDR2 from the germline V gene are SGHTA and FQGNSA. V was clipped by 3 bases and J by 5 bases; unmatched bases: 2. This CDR3 region has 13 residues. Method: immunoSEQ multiplex PCR; TCRdb's copy keeps in-frame clones and lacks some. This table holds 55,000 to 75,000 clones, 88% found once. Here the sequenced sample was peripheral blood, taken on day 0 of AZD1222 vaccination. This sequence was found in an adult in good health. The V gene is TRBV7-2, the J gene TRBJ1-2; 8 nucleotides match TRBD1. The CDR3 protein is CASSLDRDYGYTF. The CDR3 DNA sequence: TGTGCCAGCAGCTTGGACAGGGATTATGGCTACACCTTC. Filled out from reference TRBV7-2 and TRBJ1-2, the complete variable domain reads GAGVSQSPSNKVTEKGKDVELRCDPISGHTALYWYRQSLGQGLEFLIYFQGNSAPDKSGLPSDRFSAERTGGSVSTLTIQRTQQEDSAVYLCASSLDRDYGYTFGSGTRLTVV.